The present T cell receptor beta chain was sequenced within a study of blood T cell repertoires in COVID-19. Background on the study: Sites in the United States, Italy and Spain provided acute and convalescent COVID-19 samples. Sources were T cells, B-cell-depleted T cells, or PBMCs; the material itself was cDNA or gDNA.

Trimming shortened V by 0 bases and J by 7 bases, and 11 bases separated the two germline ends. The CDR3 spans 15 residues. Germline-derived CDR1 and CDR2 are SGHRS and YFSETQ. Original handling: Reference gene primer amplification gave nucleated cell count estimates. Generated by immunoSEQ multiplex PCR, the TCRdb table keeps only in-frame clones and is missing some. The D gene and trimming were derived from the DNA, and the V and J assignments and clone size from that table. Counted here are a few hundred thousand clones, roughly 80% occurring once; the ten biggest clones make up over 7%. During active infection, Seattle patients enrolled and were then monitored through disease.

This clonotype was obtained from a woman over 75 with COVID-19, enrolled during active disease. Sequencing used peripheral blood. The V gene is TRBV5-1, the J gene TRBJ1-6; perhaps TRBD1 as D (6 bases). The CDR3 DNA is TGCGCCAGCAGCTTGGCAGGGGCAGAGAATTCACCCCTCCACTTT. Its translation: CASSLAGAENSPLHF.